This TCR beta chain originates from a study of beta chain features in type 1 diabetes. This clone was detected a few times. Its antigen is unknown. The collection from each donor was one heparinised blood draw averaging about 116 mL. Study conclusions and caveats: Unsettled here was the matter of whether HLA type influences TCRB rearrangement. Shorter TCRB CDR3s, moderately but significantly so, marked every one of the four CD4+ subsets in Type 1 diabetes patients.

TCRB transcripts that were expressed got sequenced, as all of the isolated RNA had been reverse transcribed. Generated by immunoSEQ multiplex PCR, the TCRdb table keeps only in-frame clones and is missing some. The sample carries more than 200,000 clones, around 15% recorded once. This TCR was recovered from a man younger than 40 with type 1 diabetes. Sequencing was carried out using naive CD4+ T cells from blood.

As DNA, the CDR3 is TGCAGCGTTGAAGCAGGGGCGGGAGAGACCCAGTACTTC. It encodes CSVEAGAGETQYF. V usage is TRBV29-1 and J usage is TRBJ2-5; perhaps TRBD1 as D (6 bases). In germline, CDR1 is SQVTM, CDR2 ANQGSEA. The CDR3 runs to 13 residues. V dropped 1 base and J dropped 4 bases, with 10 bases sitting between them.